A single TCR beta chain is shown here with its context. This CDR3 has 15 residues. Germline assignment: CDR1 SGDLS and CDR2 YYNGEE. V shed 6 bases and J shed 1 base, with 15 bases lying between them. The multiple sclerosis control group was made up of treatment-naive patients with stable or active relapsing-remitting disease. TEMRA cells were enriched by FACS, while CD8+ and CD4+ T cells were obtained through a negative isolation that was performed magnetically. The sample originates from a study of CD8 T cells in Susac syndrome. Random hexamers were used to reverse transcribe roughly 0.5 to 1 ug of RNA. TCRdb recomputed calls from the immunoSEQ multiplex PCR reads with MiXCR, one row per CDR3 protein. The sample yields about 300,000 distinct CDR3 sequences, about 91% seen once.

The origin of this receptor is a human donor with multiple sclerosis. The rearrangement joins TRBV9 to TRBJ2-3; no reliable D call. The specimen was CD8+ T cells from PBMCs. The CDR3 region has the DNA TGTGCCAGCACCCAGTCCTTTGGGGGCACAGATACGCAGTATTTT. Translated, it gives CASTQSFGGTDTQYF.